This paragraph covers one TCR beta chain sequence. Its antigen specificity is not known. No clone much larger than this one lies a single base away; base qualities are absent. Trimming accounts for 6 bases at V and 8 bases at J, while the number of junction bases matched to no gene is 16. The germline V gene (reference sequence) provides CDR1 LNHDA and CDR2 SQIVND. Including cysteine and phenylalanine, the CDR3 has 16 amino acids. CDR3 DNA is the only sequence kept; it has 48 bases, read in frame from the first base. This sample was included in a study of cytomegalovirus exposure and HLA in healthy donors (dated by TCRdb to the late 2010s). With respect to the entire study: According to a later analysis, one platform produced both the roughly 110 validation repertoires and the 700 or so repertoires of the first cohort. The study combined high-throughput TCR immunosequencing, statistical association of individual TCRs with disease status, and machine learning to predict cytomegalovirus infection status. The study aimed to test whether cataloging public T cell receptors could reveal signatures of past pathogen exposure. A separate validation cohort of over 95 different subjects was used in addition to the approximately 670-subject first cohort. What the authors observed across the whole study: Most TCR sequences were seen in very few donors, while some public TCRs were found in many individuals. The validation cohort had no HLA typing available for a later analysis, so co-occurrence within that cohort was assessed over all 120 repertoires. A later analysis found that TCRs clustered in the first cohort also tended to co-occur in the roughly 120 validation repertoires, with more than 90% of cluster scores above 0. The authors suggested that the approach could potentially be generalized to other disease states and immunological phenotypes. Cytomegalovirus status was reported to be diagnosed by the classifier with high specificity and sensitivity in both the original and validation cohorts. The study gave a list of about 170 TCR beta chains associated with cytomegalovirus. Three of the identified cytomegalovirus-associated TCR beta chains were confirmed in vitro to be specific for cytomegalovirus antigens.

The library was prepared using the immunoSEQ multiplex PCR assay. In the paper's pipeline: A statistical classification framework was built for diagnosing cytomegalovirus status from the catalog of TCR beta chain sequences. TCRdb mirrors the immuneACCESS table, restricted to in-frame sequences. Some clones are absent from its copies; in checked studies, under half trace to an unresolved V gene, and the reason for the others is unknown. Clone size and V and J calls were adopted from that table, with D and trimming inferred from the DNA. The sample yields 250,000 to 350,000 clones; roughly 87% were counted once. The ten largest clones take up approximately 1.2% of the sample. The donors belonged to the validation cohort of over a hundred subjects, which was separate from the roughly 700-subject first cohort.

The sequenced sample consisted of PBMCs. This chain joins TRBV19 to TRBJ1-2; 9 junctional bases match TRBD1. The source is a woman in her twenties or thirties in good health and CMV-seropositive. The CDR3 protein: CASSPRATGGKGGYTF. The nucleotide sequence reads TGTGCCAGTAGCCCAAGGGCGACAGGGGGTAAGGGCGGCTACACCTTC.